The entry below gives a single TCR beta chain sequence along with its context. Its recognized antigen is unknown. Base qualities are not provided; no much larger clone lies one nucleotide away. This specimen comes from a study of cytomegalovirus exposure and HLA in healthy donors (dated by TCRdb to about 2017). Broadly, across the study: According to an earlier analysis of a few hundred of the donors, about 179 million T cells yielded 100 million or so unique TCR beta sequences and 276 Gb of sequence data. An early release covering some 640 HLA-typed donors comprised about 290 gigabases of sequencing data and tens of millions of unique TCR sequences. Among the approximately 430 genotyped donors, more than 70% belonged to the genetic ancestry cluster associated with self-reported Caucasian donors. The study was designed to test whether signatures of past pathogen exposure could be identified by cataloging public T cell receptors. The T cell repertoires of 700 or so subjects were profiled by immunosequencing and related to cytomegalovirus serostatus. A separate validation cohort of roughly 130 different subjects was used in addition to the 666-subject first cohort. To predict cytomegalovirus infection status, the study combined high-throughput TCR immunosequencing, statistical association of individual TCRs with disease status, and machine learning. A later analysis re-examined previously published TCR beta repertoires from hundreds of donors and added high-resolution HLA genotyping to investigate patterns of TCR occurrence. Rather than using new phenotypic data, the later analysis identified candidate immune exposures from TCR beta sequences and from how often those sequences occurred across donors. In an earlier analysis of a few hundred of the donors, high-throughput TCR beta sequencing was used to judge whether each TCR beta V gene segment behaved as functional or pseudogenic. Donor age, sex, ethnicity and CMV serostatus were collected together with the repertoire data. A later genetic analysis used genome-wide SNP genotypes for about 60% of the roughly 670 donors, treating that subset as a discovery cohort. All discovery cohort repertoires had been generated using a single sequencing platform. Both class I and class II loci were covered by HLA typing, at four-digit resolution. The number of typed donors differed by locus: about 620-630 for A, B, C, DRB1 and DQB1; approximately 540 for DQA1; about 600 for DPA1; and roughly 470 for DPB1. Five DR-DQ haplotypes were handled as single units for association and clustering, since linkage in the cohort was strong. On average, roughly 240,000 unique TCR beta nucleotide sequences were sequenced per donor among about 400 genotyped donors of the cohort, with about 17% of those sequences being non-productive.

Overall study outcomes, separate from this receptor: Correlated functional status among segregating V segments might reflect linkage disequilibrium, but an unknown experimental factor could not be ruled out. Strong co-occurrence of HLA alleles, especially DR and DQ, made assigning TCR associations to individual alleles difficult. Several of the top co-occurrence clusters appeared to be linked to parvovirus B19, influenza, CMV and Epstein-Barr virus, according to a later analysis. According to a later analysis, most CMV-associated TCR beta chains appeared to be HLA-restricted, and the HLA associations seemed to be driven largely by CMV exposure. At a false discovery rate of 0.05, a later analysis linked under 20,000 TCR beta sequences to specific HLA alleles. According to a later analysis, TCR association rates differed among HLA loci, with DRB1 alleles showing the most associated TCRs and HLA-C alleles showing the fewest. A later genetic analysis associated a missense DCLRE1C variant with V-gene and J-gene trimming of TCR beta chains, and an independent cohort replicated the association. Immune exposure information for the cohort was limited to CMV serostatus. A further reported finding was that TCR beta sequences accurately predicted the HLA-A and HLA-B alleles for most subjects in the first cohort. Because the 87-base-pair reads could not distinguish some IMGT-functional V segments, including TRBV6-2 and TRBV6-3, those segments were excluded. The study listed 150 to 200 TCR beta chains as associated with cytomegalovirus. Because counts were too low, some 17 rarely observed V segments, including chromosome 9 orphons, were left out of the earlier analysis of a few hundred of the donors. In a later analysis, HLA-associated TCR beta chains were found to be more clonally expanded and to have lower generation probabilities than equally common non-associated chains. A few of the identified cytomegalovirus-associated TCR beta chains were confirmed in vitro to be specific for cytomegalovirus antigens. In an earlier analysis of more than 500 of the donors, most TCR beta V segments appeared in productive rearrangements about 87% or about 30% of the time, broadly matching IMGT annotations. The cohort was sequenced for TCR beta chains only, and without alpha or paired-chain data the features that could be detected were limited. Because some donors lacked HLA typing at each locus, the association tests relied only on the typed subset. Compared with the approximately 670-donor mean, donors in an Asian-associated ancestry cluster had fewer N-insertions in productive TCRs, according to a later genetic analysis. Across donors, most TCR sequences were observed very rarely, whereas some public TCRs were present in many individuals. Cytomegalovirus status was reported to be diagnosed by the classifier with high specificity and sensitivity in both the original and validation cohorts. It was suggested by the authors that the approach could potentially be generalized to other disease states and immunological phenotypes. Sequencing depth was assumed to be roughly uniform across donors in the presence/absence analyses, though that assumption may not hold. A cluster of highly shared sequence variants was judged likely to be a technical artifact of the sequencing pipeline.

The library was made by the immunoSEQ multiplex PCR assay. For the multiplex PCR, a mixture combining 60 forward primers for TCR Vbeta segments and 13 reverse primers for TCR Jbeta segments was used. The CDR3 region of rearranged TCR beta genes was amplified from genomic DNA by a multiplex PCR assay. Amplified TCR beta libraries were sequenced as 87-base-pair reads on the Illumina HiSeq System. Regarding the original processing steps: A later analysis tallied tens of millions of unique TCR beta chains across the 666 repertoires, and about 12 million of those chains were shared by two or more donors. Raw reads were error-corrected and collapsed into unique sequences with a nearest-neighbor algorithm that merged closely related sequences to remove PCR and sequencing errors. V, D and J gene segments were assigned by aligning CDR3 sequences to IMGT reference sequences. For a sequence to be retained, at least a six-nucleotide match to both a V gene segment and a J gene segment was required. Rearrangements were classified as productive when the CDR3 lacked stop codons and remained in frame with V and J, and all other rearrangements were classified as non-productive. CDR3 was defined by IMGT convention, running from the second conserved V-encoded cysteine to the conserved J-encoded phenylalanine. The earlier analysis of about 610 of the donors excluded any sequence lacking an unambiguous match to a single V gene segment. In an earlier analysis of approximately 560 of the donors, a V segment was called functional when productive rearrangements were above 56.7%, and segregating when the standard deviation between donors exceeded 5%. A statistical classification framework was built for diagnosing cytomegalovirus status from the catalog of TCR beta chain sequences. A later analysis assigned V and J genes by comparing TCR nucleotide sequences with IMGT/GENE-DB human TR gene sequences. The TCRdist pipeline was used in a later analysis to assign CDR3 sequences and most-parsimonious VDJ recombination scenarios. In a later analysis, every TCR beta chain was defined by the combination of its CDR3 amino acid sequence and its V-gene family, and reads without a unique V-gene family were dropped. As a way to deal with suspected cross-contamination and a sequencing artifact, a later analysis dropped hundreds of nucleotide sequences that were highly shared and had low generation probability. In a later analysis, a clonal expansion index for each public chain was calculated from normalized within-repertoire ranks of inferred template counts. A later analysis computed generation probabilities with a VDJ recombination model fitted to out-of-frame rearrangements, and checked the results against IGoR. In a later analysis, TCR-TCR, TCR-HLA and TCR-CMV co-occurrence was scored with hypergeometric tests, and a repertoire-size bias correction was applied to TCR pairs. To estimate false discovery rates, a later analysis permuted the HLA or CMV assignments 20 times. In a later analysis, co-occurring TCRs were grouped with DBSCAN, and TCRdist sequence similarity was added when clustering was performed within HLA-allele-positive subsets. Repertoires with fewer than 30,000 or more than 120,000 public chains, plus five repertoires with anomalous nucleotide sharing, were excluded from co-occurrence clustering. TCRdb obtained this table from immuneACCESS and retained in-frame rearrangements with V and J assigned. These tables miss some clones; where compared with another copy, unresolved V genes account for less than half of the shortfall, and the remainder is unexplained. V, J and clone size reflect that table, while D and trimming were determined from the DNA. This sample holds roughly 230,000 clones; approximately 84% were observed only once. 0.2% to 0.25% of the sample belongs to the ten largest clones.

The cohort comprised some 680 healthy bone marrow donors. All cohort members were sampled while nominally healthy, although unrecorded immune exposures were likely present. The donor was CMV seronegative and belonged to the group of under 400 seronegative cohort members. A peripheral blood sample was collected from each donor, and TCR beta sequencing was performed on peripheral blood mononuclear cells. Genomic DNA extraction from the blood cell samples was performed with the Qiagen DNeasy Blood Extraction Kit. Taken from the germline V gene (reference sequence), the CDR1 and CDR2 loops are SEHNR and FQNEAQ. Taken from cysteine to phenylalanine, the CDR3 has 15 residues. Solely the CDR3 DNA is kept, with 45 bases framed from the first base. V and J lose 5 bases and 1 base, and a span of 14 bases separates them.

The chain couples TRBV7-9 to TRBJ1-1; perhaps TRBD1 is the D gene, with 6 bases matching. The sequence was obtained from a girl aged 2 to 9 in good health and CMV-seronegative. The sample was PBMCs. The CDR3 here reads CASSPRFRGNTEAFF. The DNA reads TGTGCCAGCAGCCCCAGATTCAGGGGGAACACTGAAGCTTTCTTT.